This T cell receptor beta chain was captured by sequencing in a study of T cells expressing NK-cell markers. Turning to this clonotype: No antigen is known for it.

The study's findings and limits: Of the CD8+ T cell pool in about 6 donors, roughly 1.0-7.0% was accounted for by dominant NKG2C+ clonotypes. The CD3+CD56-NKG2C+ fraction was also led by these clonotypes in several donors.

TCR beta libraries carry UMIs added by 5'RACE template switching. TCRdb re-called the 5' RACE reads; every CDR3 protein appears as one record, without DNA. The sample has 350,000 to 500,000 distinct CDR3 sequences; the top ten hold 7.3%. This CDR3 has 15 residues. Material: blood T cells: a sorted CD56 or NKG2C T cell subset, CD4+ or CD8+ T cells, or bulk PBMC T cells (not recorded which). The clonotype originates from a woman aged 18-69 years in good health. The V call is TRBV12-3 or TRBV12-4, the J call TRBJ1-6; TCRdb designates TRBD1, a call that cannot be tested without DNA. The CDR3 loop reads CASSLRTGGHSPLHF.